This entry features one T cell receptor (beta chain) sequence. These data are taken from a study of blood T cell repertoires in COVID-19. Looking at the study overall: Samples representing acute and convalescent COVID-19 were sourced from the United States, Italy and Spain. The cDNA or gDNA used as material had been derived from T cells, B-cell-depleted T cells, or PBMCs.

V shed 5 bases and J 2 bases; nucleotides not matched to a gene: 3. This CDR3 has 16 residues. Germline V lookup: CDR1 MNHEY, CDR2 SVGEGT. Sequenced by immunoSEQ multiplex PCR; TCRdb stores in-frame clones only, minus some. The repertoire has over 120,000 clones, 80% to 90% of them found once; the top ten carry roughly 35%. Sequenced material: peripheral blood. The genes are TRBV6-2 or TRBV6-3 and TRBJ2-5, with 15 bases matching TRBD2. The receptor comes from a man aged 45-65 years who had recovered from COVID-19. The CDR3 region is CASSLGLAGGQETQYF. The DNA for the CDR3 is TGTGCCAGCAGTCTCGGACTAGCGGGGGGGCAAGAGACCCAGTACTTC.